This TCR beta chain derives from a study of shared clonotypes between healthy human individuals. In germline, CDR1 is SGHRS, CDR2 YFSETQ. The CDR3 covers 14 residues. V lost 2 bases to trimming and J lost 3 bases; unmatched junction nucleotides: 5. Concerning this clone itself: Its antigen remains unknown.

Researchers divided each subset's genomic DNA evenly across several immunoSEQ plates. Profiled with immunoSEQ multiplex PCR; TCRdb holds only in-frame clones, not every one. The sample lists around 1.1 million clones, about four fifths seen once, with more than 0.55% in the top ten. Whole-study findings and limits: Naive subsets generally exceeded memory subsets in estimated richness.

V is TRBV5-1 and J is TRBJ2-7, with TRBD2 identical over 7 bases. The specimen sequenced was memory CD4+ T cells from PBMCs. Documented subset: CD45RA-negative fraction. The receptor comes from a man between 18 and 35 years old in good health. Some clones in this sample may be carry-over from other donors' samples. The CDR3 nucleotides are TGCGCCAGCAGCTTTGCGGGAGCCATCTACGAGCAGTACTTC. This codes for CASSFAGAIYEQYF.